The 29 T cell receptor beta chains presented below share a single source sample, sequenced in a study of T cell repertoires in cytomegalovirus infection. TCRdb passed the reads through MiXCR, listing each CDR3 protein once. Among 250,000 to 300,000 distinct CDR3 sequences listed, 20% to 25% were seen once. Their cognate antigens are unknown. Sequencing used cultured PBMCs, obtained from culture after CMV antigen stimulation. Receptor source: a human donor in good health (CMV status not recorded). Some clones in this sample may be carry-over from other donors' samples.

J is TRBJ2-3 and V is TRBV29-1, with D possibly being TRBD2 (5 bases). Germline V gene sequence: CDR1 SQVTM, CDR2 ANQGSEA. The CDR3 is 14 amino acids. Deletions cut 6 bases from V and 2 bases from J, with 15 bases between. The CDR3 reads CSVISVGLTDTQYF. For the CDR3, the DNA is TGCAGCGTGATTAGCGTGGGCCTCACAGATACGCAGTATTTT.

The chain carries TRBV19 and TRBJ2-1, with D possibly being TRBD2 (5 bases). The CDR3 runs 12 residues. Germline CDR1 reads LNHDA; CDR2 reads SQIVND (reference sequence). V lost 2 bases to trimming and J lost 7 bases, with 6 bases between them. The CDR3 DNA reads as TGTGCCAGTAGTATATGGAGGAATGAGCAGTTCTTC. It codes for CASSIWRNEQFF. Using reference TRBV19 and TRBJ2-1 for the parts outside the CDR3, the full variable domain is DGGITQSPKYLFRKEGQNVTLSCEQNLNHDAMYWYRQDPGQGLRLIYYSQIVNDFQKGDIAEGYSVSREKKESFPLTVTSAQKNPTAFYLCASSIWRNEQFFGPGTRLTVL.

The sample holds a few counts of this clonotype. The V call is TRBV11-2, the J call TRBJ2-7, with D perhaps TRBD1 (6 bases). Trimming cost V 2 bases and J 4 bases, with 6 bases left between them. This CDR3 is 12 amino acids long. Germline V gives CDR1 SGHAT, CDR2 FQNNGV. This CDR3 reads CASSLTGYEQYV. The CDR3 region has the DNA TGTGCCAGCAGCTTAACAGGGTACGAGCAGTACGTC.

V usage is TRBV7-4 and J usage is TRBJ2-3, with 8 bases fitting TRBD1. This CDR3 is 16 amino acids long. Unmatched junction bases numbered 6, after V lost 2 bases and J lost 2 bases. Per the germline V gene, CDR1 is SGHVT and CDR2 is SQSDAQ. CDR3 protein: CASSLPEGQDTDTQYF. Here the CDR3 DNA reads TGTGCCAGCAGCTTACCCGAGGGACAGGACACAGATACGCAGTATTTT.

The chain carries TRBV28 and TRBJ1-1, with D hard to call. CDR3 length: 15 amino acids. V lost 3 bases and J lost 1, with 12 bases in between. CDR1 and CDR2 from the germline V gene are MDHEN and SYDVKM. CDR3 nucleotide sequence: TGTGCCAGCAGTTTTTTGAAGTTGGAGAACACTGAAGCTTTCTTT. This sequence encodes CASSFLKLENTEAFF.

This clonotype was found many times. The chain is built from TRBV7-2 and TRBJ2-5, with 7 positions matching TRBD2. V was clipped by 4 bases and J by 4 bases; unmatched bases: 6. This CDR3 has 14 amino acids. In germline, CDR1 is SGHTA, CDR2 FQGNSA. CDR3 in DNA: TGTGCCAGCAGCTCCTGGGGAGGGCGAGAGACCCAGTACTTC. It encodes CASSSWGGRETQYF.

This clonotype was seen a few times. The CDR3, as DNA: TGTGCCAGCAGATCACGGACGGGCTCCTACAATGAGCAGTTCTTC. Amino acids: CASRSRTGSYNEQFF. This chain uses TRBV11-2 with TRBJ2-1; D is undetermined. Trimming stripped 6 bases from V and 0 bases from J, with 12 bases between. Germline V lookup: CDR1 SGHAT, CDR2 FQNNGV. This CDR3 contains 15 residues.

The chain recombines TRBV6-2 or TRBV6-3 with TRBJ2-7; D ambiguous. Trimming took 2 bases from V and 0 from J, leaving 20 bases between them. Germline assignment: CDR1 MNHEY and CDR2 SVGEGT. This CDR3 is 18 amino acids long. Written as DNA, the CDR3 is TGTGCCAGCAGTTACGGGCCCTCGGATCCCTTCAGCTCCTACGAGCAGTACTTC. Residues: CASSYGPSDPFSSYEQYF.

The rearrangement uses TRBV7-8 and TRBJ1-6; 9 nucleotides line up with TRBD1. Losses at the gene ends were 5 bases for V and 13 bases for J; bases not matched to a gene: 9. Per the germline V gene, CDR1 is SGHVS and CDR2 is FQNEAQ. The CDR3 runs to 14 residues. This CDR3 reads CASSPGDRELPLHF. The CDR3, as DNA: TGTGCCAGCAGCCCGGGGGACAGGGAACTTCCCCTCCACTTT.

The table lists this clonotype with many counts. The V and J genes are TRBV7-6 and TRBJ2-1, with 11 bases that match TRBD2. J lost 0 bases, V lost 5 bases, and 9 bases had no gene match. Per the germline V gene, CDR1 is SGHVS and CDR2 is FNYEAQ. This CDR3 has 18 residues. The chain's CDR3 is CASSPGLAGGDSYNEQFF. CDR3 in DNA: TGTGCCAGCAGCCCAGGACTAGCGGGTGGGGACTCCTACAATGAGCAGTTCTTC.

The chain couples TRBV4-1 to TRBJ1-3; D call uncertain. The CDR3 consists of 15 residues. V shed 0 bases and J shed 0 bases, with 6 bases lying between them. Germline V CDR1 and CDR2: MGHRA, YSYEKL. The chain's CDR3 is CASSQDVSSGNTIYF. The CDR3 bases are TGCGCCAGCAGCCAAGATGTGTCCTCTGGAAACACCATATATTTT.

The rearrangement links TRBV5-5 to TRBJ2-7; D is unresolved. Trimming took off 1 base at V and 2 bases at J, with 10 bases between the two ends. Germline CDR1 SGHKS, CDR2 YYEKEE (reference sequence). The CDR3 is 14 amino acids. The CDR3 DNA sequence: TGTGCCAGCAGCTTGTCGGCTCCAACCTACGAGCAGTACGTC. This gives the protein CASSLSAPTYEQYV.

This chain connects TRBV7-8 to TRBJ2-1, with D perhaps TRBD1 (6 bases). V dropped 5 bases and J dropped 4 bases, with 12 bases sitting between them. This CDR3 has 14 residues. CDR1 is SGHVS, CDR2 FQNEAQ, per germline. CDR3 protein: CASSLYRVYNEQFF. CDR3 coding DNA: TGTGCCAGCAGCCTATACAGGGTGTACAATGAGCAGTTCTTC.

This clonotype was found a few times. The chain recombines TRBV7-6 with TRBJ2-1; 8 nucleotides match TRBD2. CDR3 size: 17 residues. The V gene's germline CDR1 is SGHVS and CDR2 FNYEAQ. V was clipped by 7 bases and J by 8 bases; unmatched bases: 19. CDR3: CASNSGVPGLGGDEQFF. The CDR3 DNA follows: TGTGCCAGCAACTCGGGGGTCCCGGGACTAGGAGGAGATGAGCAGTTCTTC.

In its sample, this clonotype was seen a few times. The chain uses TRBV12-3 or TRBV12-4 and TRBJ2-5; D is ambiguous. There are 13 residues in the CDR3. V was cut by 3 bases and J by 5 bases, with 10 bases left in between. The CDR3 nucleotides are TGTGCCAGCAGTTTTATGGACCGTGAGACCCAGTACTTC. It specifies CASSFMDRETQYF.

This clonotype occurred a few times. V and J are TRBV19 and TRBJ2-1; TRBD2 matches 14 bases. This CDR3 is 16 amino acids long. J gave up 6 bases and V 5 bases, and 6 bases lay outside the gene matches. Germline CDR1 is LNHDA and CDR2 is SQIVND (reference sequence). In DNA form, the CDR3 reads TGTGCCAGTAGTCCTCCCGGGACTAGCGGGAGCAATGAGCAGTTCTTC. Translated, it gives CASSPPGTSGSNEQFF. The whole variable domain, filled in from reference TRBV19 and TRBJ2-1, reads DGGITQSPKYLFRKEGQNVTLSCEQNLNHDAMYWYRQDPGQGLRLIYYSQIVNDFQKGDIAEGYSVSREKKESFPLTVTSAQKNPTAFYLCASSPPGTSGSNEQFFGPGTRLTVL.

This clonotype occurred many times. This CDR3 reads CASSLPSGRFDTGELFF. The CDR3, as DNA: TGTGCCAGCAGCCTTCCTAGCGGGAGGTTTGACACCGGGGAGCTGTTTTTT. This chain connects TRBV7-8 to TRBJ2-2; TRBD2 matches 11 bases. J was trimmed by 3 bases and V by 5 bases; bases with no gene match: 8. The CDR3 contains 17 residues. CDR1 is SGHVS and CDR2 is FQNEAQ in the germline V gene.

This clonotype came up many times. The J gene is TRBJ2-5, the V gene TRBV7-2; D perhaps matches TRBD2 (5 bases). Between the trimmed V and J ends, which lost 2 bases and 5 bases, there was a span of 9 bases. This CDR3 has 13 residues. The germline CDR1 and CDR2 sequences are SGHTA and FQGNSA. The CDR3 DNA reads TGTGCCAGCAGCTTATCTAGCAGGGAGACCCAGTACTTC. This sequence encodes CASSLSSRETQYF.

The chain links TRBV20-1 to TRBJ2-7, with 7 positions matching TRBD2. The CDR3 runs to 14 residues. V was pared by 5 bases and J by 7 bases, with 14 bases of the junction left unmatched. In germline, CDR1 is DFQATT, CDR2 SNEGSKA (reference sequence). CDR3 amino acids: CSARGDFGRIEQYF. In DNA, the CDR3 is TGCAGTGCTCGGGGGGACTTCGGACGCATAGAGCAGTACTTC.

Concerning this clonotype: Since a much larger clone is just one base distant, this may be a read error. The chain joins TRBV11-2 to TRBJ1-1; no firm D call. The CDR3 runs to 13 residues. The germline V gene has CDR1 SGHAT and CDR2 FQNNGV. The CDR3, as DNA: TGTACCAGCAGCCCCCCCGGGAACACTGAAGCTTTCTTT. This codes for CTSSPPGNTEAFF.

Comment on this clonotype: A much larger clone differs from this one at a single base, so this may be a read error. V gene TRBV7-6 combines with J gene TRBJ1-2; D gene uncertain. V dropped 5 bases and J dropped 7 bases, with 20 bases sitting between them. Germline V gene lookup returns CDR1 SGHVS and CDR2 FNYEAQ. The CDR3 spans 15 residues. The CDR3 bases are TGTGCCAGCAGCAACGGTGCCCTGGCAGCCTGTGGCTACACCTTC. It is translated as CASSNGALAACGYTF.

This clonotype was seen repeatedly, ten times or more. The chain combines TRBV11-3 with TRBJ2-3; weak D call: TRBD1 (8 bases). Trimming left V 5 bases short and J 4 bases short, with 16 bases between. There are 15 residues in the CDR3. Looked up from germline, CDR1 is SGHNT and CDR2 is YENEEA. This chain's CDR3 is CASSPRTGRADTQYF. CDR3 DNA sequence: TGTGCCAGCAGCCCGAGGACAGGGAGGGCAGATACGCAGTATTTT.

This clonotype was seen repeatedly, ten times or more. The chain's CDR3 is CASSLVFGGEQYV. In DNA, the CDR3 is TGTGCCAGCAGTTTAGTATTTGGCGGCGAGCAGTACGTC. The chain links TRBV12-3 or TRBV12-4 to TRBJ2-7; no reliable D call. Trimming cost V 1 base and J 6 bases, with 10 bases left between them. The CDR3 runs to 13 residues.

This clonotype came up a few times. The rearrangement uses TRBV11-2 and TRBJ2-1; 7 bases map to TRBD2. Germline V gives CDR1 SGHAT, CDR2 FQNNGV. CDR3 length: 15 residues. V dropped 4 bases and J dropped 5; count of bases not matched to a gene: 8. The CDR3 sequence is CASSSRPGGNNEQFF. For the CDR3, the DNA is TGTGCCAGCAGCTCCAGACCGGGAGGTAACAATGAGCAGTTCTTC.

The chain combines TRBV4-3 with TRBJ2-3; D unclear. This CDR3 spans 13 amino acids. With 0 bases removed from V and 7 bases from J, the gap between germline ends came to 8 bases. The germline CDR1 and CDR2 sequences are LGHNA and YSLEER. The CDR3: CASSQDLPNTQYF. Written as DNA, the CDR3 is TGCGCCAGCAGCCAAGATCTTCCCAATACGCAGTATTTT.

This clonotype was detected only a few times. The J gene is TRBJ2-7, the V gene TRBV19, with D maybe TRBD2 (6 bases). The V gene's germline CDR1 is LNHDA and CDR2 SQIVND (reference sequence). The CDR3 runs to 15 residues. Deletions cut 3 bases from V and 3 bases from J, with 15 bases between. CDR3 sequence reads: CASSIFSGGIYEQYF. For the CDR3, the DNA is TGTGCCAGTAGTATCTTCTCGGGCGGGATCTACGAGCAGTACTTC.

This clonotype was recorded many times. The chain links TRBV7-2 to TRBJ2-5; TRBD1 matches 9 bases. Germline V gene lookup returns CDR1 SGHTA and CDR2 FQGNSA. The CDR3 covers 14 residues. V gave up 4 bases and J gave up 4 bases; unmatched junction bases: 4. In DNA form, the CDR3 reads TGTGCCAGCAGCTCGACAGGGGGAGGAGAGACCCAGTACTTC. Its protein product is CASSSTGGGETQYF.

In this sample, this clonotype turned up many times. The chain joins TRBV12-3 or TRBV12-4 to TRBJ1-1, with 10 bases identical to TRBD1. The CDR3 is 15 amino acids. Unmatched junction bases numbered 5, after V lost 6 bases and J lost 1 base. Here the CDR3 reads CASRTGTGENTEAFF. The CDR3 bases are TGTGCCAGCAGGACCGGGACAGGGGAGAACACTGAAGCTTTCTTT.

V is TRBV9 and J is TRBJ2-1; tentatively, D is TRBD2 (6 bases). The V end lost 0 bases, the J end lost 4 bases, and 11 bases lay between the germline ends. Germline CDR1 and CDR2: SGDLS and YYNGEE. CDR3 size: 15 residues. The CDR3 DNA reads TGTGCCAGCAGCGTAGTCCGCGGGACTTACAATGAGCAGTTCTTC. Protein sequence: CASSVVRGTYNEQFF. Combining the CDR3 with reference TRBV9 and TRBJ2-1 gives the whole variable domain DSGVTQTPKHLITATGQRVTLRCSPRSGDLSVYWYQQSLDQGLQFLIQYYNGEERAKGNILERFSAQQFPDLHSELNLSSLELGDSALYFCASSVVRGTYNEQFFGPGTRLTVL.